These 28 T cell receptor beta chains originate from one sample sequenced in a study of blood T cell repertoires in COVID-19. Using immunoSEQ multiplex PCR, the repertoire was profiled, and TCRdb retains in-frame clones only, with some absent. This table holds about 94,000 clones, around 84% found once. Specimen: peripheral blood. The source is a woman aged 60-70 years in a cohort sampled during active or convalescent COVID-19.

The chain carries TRBV2 and TRBJ1-2, with D hard to call. Trimming removed 4 bases at V and 3 bases at J, with 12 bases between. Per germline, CDR1 SNHLY and CDR2 FYNNEI. The CDR3 spans 14 residues. The DNA of the CDR3 is TGTGCCAGCAGTGCCCTGAGGAGGGACTATGGCTACACCTTC. Translating gives CASSALRRDYGYTF.

The chain employs TRBV19 and TRBJ2-5; the match to TRBD2 covers 7 bases. This CDR3 has 15 amino acids. The V and J ends lost 1 base and 5 bases, in that order; junction bases with no gene match: 7. CDR1 is LNHDA and CDR2 is SQIVND in the germline V gene (reference sequence). CDR3 nucleotides: TGTGCCAGTAGTATAGCGGGGGGTCTGGGGGAGACCCAGTACTTC. It is translated as CASSIAGGLGETQYF.

The chain links TRBV2 to TRBJ2-5, with TRBD2 identical over 13 bases. The germline CDR1 and CDR2 sequences are SNHLY and FYNNEI. Germline trimming cut 4 bases from V and 0 bases from J; bases unmatched to any gene: 2. The CDR3 covers 16 residues. Here the CDR3 reads CASSAGLAGDQETQYF. In nucleotides, the CDR3 is TGTGCCAGCAGTGCAGGACTAGCGGGAGACCAAGAGACCCAGTACTTC.

The chain joins TRBV5-1 to TRBJ2-7; possible D gene TRBD2, 6 bases. V lost 3 bases and J lost 2, with 15 bases in between. Germline V gene data show CDR1 as SGHRS and CDR2 as YFSETQ. The CDR3 sequence is 15 residues long. The CDR3 spells CASSSAGLVTYEQYF. In DNA form, the CDR3 reads TGCGCCAGCAGCTCCGCGGGACTGGTTACCTACGAGCAGTACTTC.

This chain joins TRBV7-6 and TRBJ2-1; 7 nucleotides line up with TRBD1. Germline V CDR1 and CDR2: SGHVS, FNYEAQ. V lost 5 bases and J lost 7; bases outside the gene matches: 8. The CDR3 is made up of 14 amino acids. The CDR3 reads CASSKGGFYNEQFF. The DNA for the CDR3 is TGTGCCAGCAGCAAAGGGGGCTTCTATAATGAGCAGTTCTTC.

This chain links TRBV19 with TRBJ1-1, with 7 bases fitting TRBD1. The CDR3 has 15 amino acids. V shed 1 base and J 0 bases; nucleotides not matched to a gene: 2. Looked up from germline, CDR1 is LNHDA and CDR2 is SQIVND (reference sequence). In DNA form, the CDR3 reads TGTGCCAGTAGTATAGGTGACAGGGTGAACACTGAAGCTTTCTTT. Its translation is CASSIGDRVNTEAFF.

The chain couples TRBV5-1 to TRBJ2-1, with 8 bases matching TRBD2. The CDR3 runs 15 residues. J gave up 3 bases and V 0 bases, and 2 bases lay outside the gene matches. Looked up from germline, CDR1 is SGHRS and CDR2 is YFSETQ. CDR3 sequence: CASSLAGLGYNEQFF. CDR3 in DNA: TGCGCCAGCAGCTTGGCGGGACTAGGCTACAATGAGCAGTTCTTC. Complete variable domain (other parts from reference TRBV5-1 and TRBJ2-1): KAGVTQTPRYLIKTRGQQVTLSCSPISGHRSVSWYQQTPGQGLQFLFEYFSETQRNKGNFPGRFSGRQFSNSRSEMNVSTLELGDSALYLCASSLAGLGYNEQFFGPGTRLTVL.

The chain employs TRBV10-1 and TRBJ1-1, with D perhaps matching TRBD1 (6 bases). Trimming removed 0 bases from V and 8 bases from J, with 10 bases in between. This CDR3 region has 13 residues. The germline CDR1 and CDR2 sequences are WNHNN and SYGVQD (reference sequence). As DNA, the CDR3 is TGCGCCAGCAGTGAGTCAGGGACAAGCGAAGCTTTCTTT. This codes for CASSESGTSEAFF.

The rearrangement joins TRBV21-1 to TRBJ1-2; TRBD1, the D gene given by the table, was not confirmed from the DNA. TRBV21-1 is flagged as a pseudogene. The CDR3 length is 16 residues. CDR3 protein: CASSKGTKAINYGYTF. The CDR3, as DNA: TGTGCCAGCAGCAAAGGGACAAAAGCTATTAACTATGGCTACACCTTC.

This sequence joins TRBV24-1 and TRBJ2-5, with 10 bases that match TRBD1. Germline-derived CDR1 and CDR2 are KGHDR and SFDVKD. This CDR3 region has 13 residues. With V trimmed by 9 bases and J by 5 bases, 5 bases remained unmatched. The CDR3 nucleotides are TGTGCCACCGGGCAGGACAGGGGGGAGACCCAGTACTTC. Encoded protein: CATGQDRGETQYF.

The rearrangement joins TRBV12-3 or TRBV12-4 to TRBJ2-1; 9 bases fit TRBD1. The CDR3 is 13 amino acids. V gave up 8 bases and J gave up 5 bases; unmatched junction bases: 4. CDR3 DNA sequence: TGTGCCAGCGCGGGACAGGGCAACAATGAGCAGTTCTTC. Protein: CASAGQGNNEQFF.

The chain joins TRBV5-1 to TRBJ1-6; TRBD1 matches at 7 bases. Germline CDR1 reads SGHRS; CDR2 reads YFSETQ. Trimming cost V 0 bases and J 7 bases; bases outside gene matches: 1. The length of the CDR3 is 14 residues. The CDR3 DNA reads as TGCGCCAGCAGCTTGGGGGACAGAAATTCACCCCTCCACTTT. Translating gives CASSLGDRNSPLHF. Supplemented by reference TRBV5-1 and TRBJ1-6, the full variable domain reads KAGVTQTPRYLIKTRGQQVTLSCSPISGHRSVSWYQQTPGQGLQFLFEYFSETQRNKGNFPGRFSGRQFSNSRSEMNVSTLELGDSALYLCASSLGDRNSPLHFGNGTRLTVT.

This clone has just one count. This chain joins TRBV29-1 and TRBJ2-1; 16 bases align to TRBD2. Germline-derived CDR1 and CDR2 are SQVTM and ANQGSEA. CDR3 length: 18 amino acids. The J segment lost 10 bases and the V segment lost 5 bases, leaving 17 bases of the junction unmatched. Written as DNA, the CDR3 is TGCAGCGTTCTTTCTCTTGGCCGGGGGGGACTAGCGGGAGGGGAGCAGTTCTTC. It is translated as CSVLSLGRGGLAGGEQFF.

V gene TRBV2 combines with J gene TRBJ1-2; 7 positions agree with TRBD1. CDR1 SNHLY and CDR2 FYNNEI come from the germline V gene. J lost 0 bases, V lost 6 bases, and 4 bases had no gene match. The CDR3 is 14 amino acids. The CDR3 DNA follows: TGTGCCAGCAGGGGACAGTTAGCTAACTATGGCTACACCTTC. It is translated as CASRGQLANYGYTF.

This clone was recorded only once. The chain uses TRBV5-4 and TRBJ1-6; possibly TRBD1 for D (5 bases). Germline values: CDR1 SGHNT, CDR2 YYREEE (reference sequence). This CDR3 has 15 residues. The V and J ends lost 4 bases and 9 bases respectively, with 17 bases between them. CDR3 sequence: CASSLQGTLSSPLHF. For the CDR3, the DNA is TGTGCCAGCAGCCTGCAGGGTACCCTAAGTTCACCCCTCCACTTT. The full variable domain, its missing parts supplied by reference TRBV5-4 and TRBJ1-6, is ETGVTQSPTHLIKTRGQQVTLRCSSQSGHNTVSWYQQALGQGPQFIFQYYREEENGRGNFPPRFSGLQFPNYSSELNVNALELDDSALYLCASSLQGTLSSPLHFGNGTRLTVT.

In this sample, this clone turned up once. The chain joins TRBV5-5 to TRBJ2-3; 13 bases agree with TRBD2. CDR1 is SGHKS and CDR2 is YYEKEE in the germline V gene (reference sequence). The CDR3 is 17 residues long. Trimming at V came to 0 bases and at J to 0 bases, leaving 1 base not matched to a gene. The CDR3 coding sequence is TGTGCCAGCAGCTTGGGGACTAGCGGGGGAAGCACAGATACGCAGTATTTT. Protein: CASSLGTSGGSTDTQYF.

This clone was picked up a small number of times. The chain links TRBV11-2 to TRBJ1-1, with D possibly being TRBD1 (5 bases). The CDR3 is 14 amino acids. CDR1 SGHAT and CDR2 FQNNGV come from the germline V gene. Trimming pared 4 bases from V and 5 bases from J, leaving 14 bases between. The CDR3 DNA reads as TGTGCCAGCAGCTCTCAGGTTGGGGGGACTGAAGCTTTCTTT. Translation gives CASSSQVGGTEAFF.

This clone has a single count. The rearrangement links TRBV5-4 to TRBJ2-7; 8 nucleotides match TRBD1. V dropped 4 bases and J dropped 2; count of bases not matched to a gene: 5. Germline CDR1 is SGHNT and CDR2 is YYREEE (reference sequence). The CDR3 has 14 residues. The DNA for the CDR3 is TGTGCCAGCAGCCCCGGGACAGGCGCCTACGAGCAGTACTTC. Translated: CASSPGTGAYEQYF. Using reference TRBV5-4 and TRBJ2-7 for the parts outside the CDR3, the full variable domain is ETGVTQSPTHLIKTRGQQVTLRCSSQSGHNTVSWYQQALGQGPQFIFQYYREEENGRGNFPPRFSGLQFPNYSSELNVNALELDDSALYLCASSPGTGAYEQYFGPGTRLTVT.

The table lists this clone with a few counts. The chain recombines TRBV9 with TRBJ2-3; 11 bases map to TRBD2. This CDR3 region has 17 residues. After removal of 3 bases from V and 3 bases from J, the junction contained 9 bases not matched to a gene. Germline V lookup: CDR1 SGDLS, CDR2 YYNGEE. Here the CDR3 reads CASSDTLAGGLTDTQYF. The CDR3 DNA reads TGTGCCAGCAGCGACACCTTAGCGGGGGGGCTGACAGATACGCAGTATTTT.

DNA of the CDR3: TGTGCCAGCAGCCCCGGGACAGTACCTATGGGGACAGAGACCCAGTACTTC. The encoded protein is CASSPGTVPMGTETQYF. The chain couples TRBV28 to TRBJ2-5; 7 nucleotides match TRBD1. The CDR3 runs 17 residues. Trimming took 6 bases from V and 4 from J; bases not matched to a gene: 17. Germline CDR1 and CDR2: MDHEN and SYDVKM.

The rearrangement joins TRBV7-2 to TRBJ1-2; unclear D gene. Per germline, CDR1 SGHTA and CDR2 FQGNSA. The CDR3 runs 12 residues. V shed 4 bases and J shed 5 bases, with 8 bases lying between them. The CDR3 bases are TGTGCCAGCAGCTACCCGGGTTATGGCTACACCTTC. As protein: CASSYPGYGYTF.

The chain joins TRBV6-5 to TRBJ1-5, with D uncertain. There are 14 residues in the CDR3. Trimming removed 5 bases at V and 6 bases at J, with 14 bases between. From germline, CDR1 is MNHEY and CDR2 SVGAGI. The CDR3 DNA sequence: TGTGCCAGCAGTATGCTTGATCCAGGTCAGCCCCAGCATTTT. It encodes CASSMLDPGQPQHF.

The chain is built from TRBV5-4 and TRBJ2-2; 8 bases fit TRBD1. This CDR3 is built from 17 residues. The ends lost 1 base at V and 1 base at J; junction bases unmatched: 6. From germline, CDR1 is SGHNT and CDR2 YYREEE (reference sequence). CDR3 amino acids: CASSLSLGQGNTGELFF. The CDR3 nucleotides read TGTGCCAGCAGCTTGTCTTTAGGACAGGGGAACACCGGGGAGCTGTTTTTT. The full variable domain, its missing parts supplied by reference TRBV5-4 and TRBJ2-2, is ETGVTQSPTHLIKTRGQQVTLRCSSQSGHNTVSWYQQALGQGPQFIFQYYREEENGRGNFPPRFSGLQFPNYSSELNVNALELDDSALYLCASSLSLGQGNTGELFFGEGSRLTVL.

This clone is a singleton in its sample. The chain is built from TRBV11-2 and TRBJ2-7; D is ambiguous. V shed 5 bases and J shed 3 bases, with 8 bases lying between them. Germline CDR1 and CDR2: SGHAT and FQNNGV. CDR3 size: 12 residues. CDR3 sequence: CASSRWSYEQYF. CDR3 bases: TGTGCCAGCAGCCGGTGGAGCTACGAGCAGTACTTC.

The genes are TRBV5-1 and TRBJ1-5, with D maybe TRBD1 (6 bases). Germline V gene sequence: CDR1 SGHRS, CDR2 YFSETQ. The germline V and J ends were trimmed by 1 base and 1 base, with 9 bases remaining between them. The CDR3 runs to 15 residues. CDR3 in amino acids: CASSLSDRSNQPQHF. The DNA for the CDR3 is TGCGCCAGCAGCTTGTCCGACAGGAGCAATCAGCCCCAGCATTTT.

The V gene is TRBV27, the J gene TRBJ2-7, with 7 nucleotides matching TRBD1. Germline V gene sequence: CDR1 MNHEY, CDR2 SMNVEV (reference sequence). The ends lost 2 bases at V and 6 bases at J; junction bases unmatched: 10. There are 15 residues in the CDR3. CDR3 DNA: TGTGCCAGCAGTTTACGGCCCTTGAGGGACAGCGAGCAGTACTTC. Its protein product is CASSLRPLRDSEQYF.

The chain is built from TRBV2 and TRBJ2-1, with 11 bases that match TRBD2. The CDR3 runs to 14 residues. V shed 7 bases and J 3 bases; nucleotides not matched to a gene: 2. Per the germline V gene, CDR1 is SNHLY and CDR2 is FYNNEI. The CDR3 sequence is CASKLAGVYNEQFF. CDR3 nucleotides: TGTGCCAGCAAACTAGCGGGAGTCTACAATGAGCAGTTCTTC.

The chain links TRBV18 to TRBJ2-5; perhaps TRBD1 as D (6 bases). The CDR3 consists of 16 residues. The V gene lost 6 bases and the J gene lost 0 bases, with 17 bases spanning the gap. Germline lookup yields CDR1 KGHSH and CDR2 LQKENI. CDR3 in amino acids: CASSRLGGWDQETQYF. CDR3 coding DNA: TGTGCCAGCTCTCGCCTTGGGGGCTGGGACCAAGAGACCCAGTACTTC.